This TCR beta chain was documented in a study of T cell responses to AZD1222 COVID-19 vaccine. Data came from immunoSEQ multiplex PCR; TCRdb stores just in-frame clones and leaves some out. Here the sample spans some 130,000 clones, approximately 91% being singletons. The CDR3 length is 13 residues. Germline lookup yields CDR1 LGHDT and CDR2 YNNKEL (reference sequence). Trimming stripped 3 bases from V and 6 bases from J, with 12 bases between. This clonotype was sampled from an adult who received the AZD1222 COVID-19 vaccine. This chain links TRBV3-1 (or the pseudogene TRBV3-2) with TRBJ2-7; tentatively, D is TRBD1 (7 bases). The source material was peripheral blood, sampled 28 days after the second AZD1222 dose. The CDR3 loop reads CASSHSGGREQYF. As DNA, the CDR3 is TGTGCCAGCAGCCACTCAGGGGGGCGCGAGCAGTACTTC.